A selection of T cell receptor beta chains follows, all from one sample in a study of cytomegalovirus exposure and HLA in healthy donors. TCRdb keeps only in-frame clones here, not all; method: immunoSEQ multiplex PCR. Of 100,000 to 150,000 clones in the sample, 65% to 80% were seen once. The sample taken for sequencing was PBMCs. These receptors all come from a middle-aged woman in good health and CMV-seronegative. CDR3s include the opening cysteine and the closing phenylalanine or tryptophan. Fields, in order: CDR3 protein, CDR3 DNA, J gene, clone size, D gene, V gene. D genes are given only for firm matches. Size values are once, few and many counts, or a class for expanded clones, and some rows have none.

CASSLVRGRGQGRHEQFF,TGTGCCAGCAGTTTAGTTAGGGGAAGGGGACAGGGTAGGCATGAGCAGTTCTTC,TRBJ2-1,-,TRBD1,TRBV27
CASSPGTGVNTGELFF,TGTGCCAGCTCACCAGGGACAGGAGTGAACACCGGGGAGCTGTTTTTT,TRBJ2-2,-,TRBD1,TRBV18
CASSPGGTQETQYF,TGCGCCAGCAGCCCGGGAGGCACCCAAGAGACCCAGTACTTC,TRBJ2-5,-,TRBD2,TRBV5-1
CASSMISFGTLNTEAFF,TGTGCCAGTAGTATGATTAGTTTCGGGACACTGAACACTGAAGCTTTCTTT,TRBJ1-1,-,-,TRBV19
CASIPGQAHTEAFF,TGTGCCAGCATCCCGGGACAGGCCCACACTGAAGCTTTCTTT,TRBJ1-1,-,TRBD1,TRBV28
CASSATGVVTEAFF,TGTGCCAGTAGTGCTACAGGGGTGGTCACTGAAGCTTTCTTT,TRBJ1-1,few,TRBD1,TRBV19
CAIHRGGSENTEAFF,TGTGCCATCCACAGGGGGGGGAGCGAGAACACTGAAGCTTTCTTT,TRBJ1-1,few,TRBD1,TRBV10-3
CASSSDPGNYNEQFF,TGCGCCAGCAGCTCTGACCCCGGGAACTACAATGAGCAGTTCTTC,TRBJ2-1,-,-,TRBV5-1
CASSQRAGGFTDTQYF,TGCGCCAGCAGCCAGAGAGCGGGGGGGTTCACAGATACGCAGTATTTT,TRBJ2-3,-,TRBD2,TRBV5-1
CASSVAPGGAGLYNEQFF,TGTGCCAGCAGCGTAGCCCCTGGAGGAGCGGGGCTATACAATGAGCAGTTCTTC,TRBJ2-1,-,TRBD2,TRBV9
CASSSVEDSYNEQFF,TGTGCCAGCAGCTCCGTAGAGGATTCCTACAATGAGCAGTTCTTC,TRBJ2-1,many,-,TRBV7-3
CASSLADRVGEQYF,TGTGCCAGCTCACTAGCCGACAGGGTCGGCGAGCAGTACTTC,TRBJ2-7,-,TRBD1,TRBV18
CAISPGQSGTQYF,TGTGCCATCAGCCCCGGACAATCAGGTACGCAGTATTTT,TRBJ2-3,-,-,TRBV10-3
CASRDRGYGTEAFF,TGTGCCAGCAGGGACAGGGGCTACGGCACTGAAGCTTTCTTT,TRBJ1-1,-,TRBD1,TRBV6-1
CASSLGGDREETQYF,TGTGCCAGCAGCTTGGGAGGTGATAGGGAGGAGACCCAGTACTTC,TRBJ2-5,-,-,TRBV5-4
CASSSAVFSSYEQYF,TGTGCCAGCAGTTCGGCGGTTTTCAGCTCCTACGAGCAGTACTTC,TRBJ2-7,-,-,TRBV28
CASSHGTSVETQYF,TGTGCCAGCAGCCACGGTACGAGTGTGGAGACCCAGTACTTC,TRBJ2-5,-,-,TRBV13
CASSPWTGSLSPLHF,TGTGCCAGCAGTCCCTGGACAGGATCTCTCTCACCCCTCCACTTT,TRBJ1-6,few,TRBD1,TRBV27
CASSLSGTGDEQYF,TGTGCCAGCAGTTTATCCGGGACAGGGGACGAGCAGTACTTC,TRBJ2-7,-,TRBD1,TRBV27
CASSPVQGAEAFF,TGTGCCAGCAGCCCGGTCCAGGGGGCTGAAGCTTTCTTT,TRBJ1-1,-,TRBD1,TRBV7-3
CASRAHAYPSEAFF,TGTGCCAGCAGGGCCCATGCATATCCCTCTGAAGCTTTCTTT,TRBJ1-1,-,-,TRBV28
CASTPSGAGPQHF,TGTGCCAGTACCCCCTCGGGTGCCGGTCCCCAGCATTTT,TRBJ1-5,-,-,TRBV19
CASRSGQQLSTDTQYF,TGTGCCAGTAGGTCGGGACAGCAGTTAAGCACAGATACGCAGTATTTT,TRBJ2-3,few,TRBD1,TRBV19
CASSSGQYNQPQHF,TGTGCCAGCAGTTCGGGACAATACAATCAGCCCCAGCATTTT,TRBJ1-5,-,-,TRBV28
CASTRSNEQFF,TGTGCCAGCACCAGATCCAATGAGCAGTTCTTC,TRBJ2-1,once,-,TRBV2
CAISPDRDQPQHF,TGTGCCATCAGCCCCGACAGGGATCAGCCCCAGCATTTT,TRBJ1-5,-,TRBD1,TRBV10-3
CASSLGQAGGSHF,TGTGCCAGCAGTTTGGGACAGGCCGGGGGCTCACATTTT,TRBJ1-5,-,TRBD1,TRBV28
CASSVAPLQWDRGYEQYF,TGTGCCAGCAGCGTAGCCCCCTTACAGTGGGACAGGGGTTACGAGCAGTACTTC,TRBJ2-7,-,TRBD1,TRBV9
CASSESGGHEQYF,TGCGCCAGCAGTGAGTCTGGCGGGCACGAGCAGTACTTC,TRBJ2-7,-,-,TRBV10-1
CASRGLAGLYNEQFF,TGTGCCAGCAGGGGACTAGCGGGGCTTTACAATGAGCAGTTCTTC,TRBJ2-1,-,TRBD2,TRBV11-3
CAWSTSGSHEQYF,TGTGCCTGGAGCACTAGCGGGAGCCACGAGCAGTACTTC,TRBJ2-7,-,TRBD2,TRBV30
CASSKTPRAGGGTGELFF,TGTGCCAGCAGCAAAACCCCCCGAGCGGGAGGTGGGACCGGGGAGCTGTTTTTT,TRBJ2-2,-,TRBD2,TRBV13
CASRAGTGGLYF,TGTGCCAGCAGAGCCGGGACAGGGGGCTTGTATTTT,TRBJ2-3,-,TRBD1,TRBV28
CASTPGQPVITGELFF,TGTGCCAGTACCCCTGGTCAACCAGTGATCACCGGGGAGCTGTTTTTT,TRBJ2-2,-,-,TRBV19
CASTSAQGRDNEQFF,TGTGCCAGCACCTCGGCGCAGGGCAGAGACAATGAGCAGTTCTTC,TRBJ2-1,-,-,TRBV19
CASSQLAGGAETQYF,TGTGCCAGCAGCCAACTAGCGGGGGGGGCCGAGACCCAGTACTTC,TRBJ2-5,once,TRBD2,TRBV6-1
CASSLFPVAGGSNTGELFF,TGTGCCAGCAGCTTATTTCCTGTAGCGGGAGGATCTAACACCGGGGAGCTGTTTTTT,TRBJ2-2,-,TRBD2,TRBV11-3
CASTPSGEAYNEQFF,TGCGCCAGCACTCCCTCCGGAGAGGCCTACAATGAGCAGTTCTTC,TRBJ2-1,-,-,TRBV5-1
CASSGDREDYEQYF,TGTGCCAGCAGCGGGGACAGGGAGGATTACGAGCAGTACTTC,TRBJ2-7,-,TRBD1,TRBV9
CAWSVSGELFF,TGTGCCTGGAGTGTATCAGGGGAGCTGTTTTTT,TRBJ2-2,many,-,TRBV30